This T cell receptor (beta chain) was retrieved from a study of cytotoxic CD8 clonotypes in ibrutinib-treated CLL. Measured with immunoSEQ multiplex PCR; TCRdb has only the in-frame clones, and not every one. This sample has about 120,000 clones, with about 50% found just once. Per the germline V gene, CDR1 is MNHNY and CDR2 is SVGAGI (reference sequence). Trimming removed 10 bases from V and 6 bases from J, with 25 bases in between. CDR3 length: 15 residues. The receptor was isolated from a human donor with chronic lymphocytic leukemia. The chain joins TRBV6-6 to TRBJ2-7; weak D call: TRBD2 (6 bases). Sequenced material: PBMCs, taken after 24 months of ibrutinib treatment. The chain's CDR3 is CATLKPGLKFGEQYF. CDR3 DNA sequence: TGTGCCACGTTAAAACCGGGACTCAAGTTTGGCGAGCAGTACTTC.